These 21 T cell receptor beta chains share one sample of origin, sequenced in a study of identical twins. TCRdb re-called the 5' RACE reads through MiXCR, storing one row per CDR3 protein. The sample carries 700,000 or so distinct CDR3 sequences, 8.6% recorded once. These data also featured in a second study, about yellow fever vaccine responses in identical twins.

Sequenced input: PBMCs. The receptors stem from a woman aged 18-29 years in good health.

This clonotype has only a few counts. CDR3: CASVAGGRRKQYF. The CDR3 DNA is TGTGCCAGTGTAGCTGGCGGGAGAAGAAAGCAGTACTTC. The chain employs TRBV11-2 and TRBJ2-7; 7 bases fit TRBD2. CDR1 is SGHAT and CDR2 is FQNNGV in the germline V gene. V was pared by 9 bases and J by 8 bases, with 13 bases of the junction left unmatched. This CDR3 has 13 amino acids.

This clonotype was detected many times. The chain links TRBV5-6 to TRBJ2-1; possible D gene TRBD2, 6 bases. The germline V gene has CDR1 SGHDT and CDR2 YYEEEE. V was shortened by 4 bases and J by 8 bases, with 16 bases between the two germline ends. The CDR3 loop spans 14 amino acids. Written as DNA, the CDR3 is TGTGCCAGCAGCCTGGGGGGAGCTGTCGATGAGCAGTTCTTC. This translates into CASSLGGAVDEQFF.

This chain joins TRBV5-1 and TRBJ2-1, with 16 bases fitting TRBD2. Trimming removed 3 bases from V and 11 bases from J; junction bases left unmatched: 5. CDR3 length: 15 amino acids. Germline lookup yields CDR1 SGHRS and CDR2 YFSETQ. The CDR3 sequence is CASSSGTSGGVKQFF. For the CDR3, the DNA is TGCGCCAGCAGCTCCGGGACTAGCGGGGGGGTGAAGCAGTTCTTC.

This clonotype occurred many times. V is TRBV6-5 and J is TRBJ1-2; TRBD1 matches 8 bases. The CDR3 is 13 residues long. Trimming at V came to 2 bases and at J to 8 bases, leaving 4 bases not matched to a gene. Germline V lookup: CDR1 MNHEY, CDR2 SVGAGI. CDR3 region: CASSYRTGFGYTF. CDR3 in DNA: TGTGCCAGCAGTTACCGGACAGGGTTCGGCTACACCTTC.

This clonotype turned up a few times. The rearrangement joins TRBV20-1 to TRBJ2-5; D unclear. Germline V gene sequence: CDR1 DFQATT, CDR2 SNEGSKA (reference sequence). This CDR3 spans 10 amino acids. Deletions cut 6 bases from V and 5 bases from J, with 7 bases between. In DNA, the CDR3 is TGCAGTGCAGCCATGGAGACCCAGTACTTC. This sequence encodes CSAAMETQYF.

This clonotype turned up a few times. This chain links TRBV2 with TRBJ1-4; D ambiguous. Germline V gene data show CDR1 as SNHLY and CDR2 as FYNNEI. This CDR3 spans 15 amino acids. The V end was cut by 5 bases, the J end by 0 bases, with 10 bases between. The CDR3 is CASSSLLATNEKLFF. CDR3 in DNA: TGTGCCAGCAGTTCCCTTCTAGCAACTAATGAAAAACTGTTTTTT.

This clonotype was seen only a few times. V gene TRBV30 combines with J gene TRBJ2-4, with 7 nucleotides matching TRBD2. Looked up from germline, CDR1 is GTSNPN and CDR2 is SVGIG (reference sequence). V lost 1 base to trimming and J lost 7 bases; unmatched junction nucleotides: 4. The CDR3 is 13 residues long. The CDR3 spells CAWSDSGRNIQYF. CDR3 bases: TGTGCCTGGAGTGATAGCGGGCGTAACATTCAGTACTTC. Filled out from reference TRBV30 and TRBJ2-4, the complete variable domain reads SQTIHQWPATLVQPVGSPLSLECTVEGTSNPNLYWYRQAAGRGLQLLFYSVGIGQISSEVPQNLSASRPQDRQFILSSKKLLLSDSGFYLCAWSDSGRNIQYFGAGTRLSVL.

The genes are TRBV24-1 and TRBJ2-5, with 9 bases fitting TRBD1. The CDR3 consists of 16 residues. Germline V gene data show CDR1 as KGHDR and CDR2 as SFDVKD. With V trimmed by 4 bases and J by 4 bases, 9 bases remained unmatched. CDR3 sequence reads: CATSDPNRGQRETQYF. In DNA form, the CDR3 reads TGTGCCACCAGTGACCCAAACAGGGGGCAGAGAGAGACCCAGTACTTC.

This clonotype was counted ten times or more. V and J are TRBV28 and TRBJ1-1, with TRBD1 identical over 8 bases. This CDR3 contains 16 residues. The V gene end was trimmed by 6 bases and the J gene end by 6 bases; junction bases not matched to a gene: 15. Germline-derived CDR1 and CDR2 are MDHEN and SYDVKM. CDR3 coding DNA: TGTGCCAGCAGAACTGACAGGGGTTCCGTTCTCGCTGAAGCTTTCTTT. Translated, it gives CASRTDRGSVLAEAFF.

V and J are TRBV18 and TRBJ2-1, with D possibly matching TRBD1 (5 bases). From germline, CDR1 is KGHSH and CDR2 LQKENI. With 4 bases removed from V and 10 bases from J, the gap between germline ends came to 14 bases. The CDR3 totals 13 residues. CDR3 amino acids: CASSQTRVREQFF. CDR3 sequence (DNA): TGTGCCAGCTCACAGACCAGGGTAAGGGAGCAGTTCTTC.

This clonotype was detected ten times or more. V is TRBV6-2 or TRBV6-3 and J is TRBJ1-1, with a possible D match to TRBD1 (5 bases). The CDR3 loop spans 16 amino acids. Germline V gene lookup returns CDR1 MNHEY and CDR2 SVGEGT. The V and J ends lost 5 bases and 0 bases respectively, with 16 bases between them. The CDR3 here is CASSHRQFLMNTEAFF. The CDR3 DNA sequence: TGTGCCAGCAGTCACCGACAGTTTCTTATGAACACTGAAGCTTTCTTT.

This rearrangement joins TRBV6-5 to TRBJ2-7; 11 bases match TRBD1. The CDR3 covers 17 residues. Germline V gene sequence: CDR1 MNHEY, CDR2 SVGAGI. Losses at the gene ends were 4 bases for V and 5 bases for J; bases not matched to a gene: 13. CDR3 in DNA: TGTGCCAGCAGTTCCCGGGACAGGGGGTGGCAATTCGACGAGCAGTACTTC. Its translation: CASSSRDRGWQFDEQYF.

This clonotype has at least ten counts. The J gene is TRBJ2-3, the V gene TRBV12-3 or TRBV12-4; 13 nucleotides match TRBD2. Trimming at V came to 6 bases and at J to 4 bases, leaving 7 bases not matched to a gene. This CDR3 spans 16 amino acids. The CDR3 loop reads CASRWTSGSRADTQYF. The CDR3 DNA reads TGTGCCAGCAGGTGGACTAGCGGGAGTAGGGCAGATACGCAGTATTTT.

The V call is TRBV6-5, the J call TRBJ2-1; D unclear. Per germline, CDR1 MNHEY and CDR2 SVGAGI. Trimming took off 3 bases at V and 6 bases at J, with 9 bases between the two ends. The CDR3 length is 13 residues. The CDR3 nucleotides are TGTGCCAGCAGTTATCAAGGGATCAATGAGCAGTTCTTC. It is translated as CASSYQGINEQFF.

This clonotype was seen more than once but under ten times. The gene calls are TRBV28 and TRBJ2-1; D gene ambiguous. V was clipped by 2 bases and J by 7 bases, with 12 bases between them. Germline loops: CDR1 MDHEN, CDR2 SYDVKM. This CDR3 contains 14 residues. As DNA, the CDR3 is TGTGCCAGCAGTTTACATGGCCAAGAAAATGAGCAGTTCTTC. The encoded protein is CASSLHGQENEQFF.

This clonotype was detected a few times. The CDR3 sequence: CASSSISDTQGNEQYF. In DNA, the CDR3 is TGCGCCAGCAGCTCCATTTCGGACACCCAGGGGAACGAGCAGTACTTC. This sequence joins TRBV5-1 and TRBJ2-7; D possibly corresponds to TRBD1 (6 bases). The germline gives CDR1 SGHRS, CDR2 YFSETQ. This CDR3 region has 16 residues. V lost 3 bases and J 5 bases, leaving 21 bases between the germline ends.

In regard to this clonotype: Relative to the germline gene, one junction end is altered; a read error may explain this. The rearrangement uses TRBV3-1 and TRBJ2-2; D perhaps matches TRBD2 (6 bases). CDR1 and CDR2 (germline): LGHDT, YNNKEL (reference sequence). This CDR3 is built from 17 residues. The CDR3 reads CASSQAGGIARVGDLFF. The CDR3 DNA reads as TGTGCCAGCAGCCAAGCAGGCGGGATTGCCCGAGTCGGGGATCTGTTTTTT.

This clonotype turned up a few times. V usage is TRBV7-9 and J usage is TRBJ2-2, with 15 bases matching TRBD2. Germline CDR1 and CDR2: SEHNR and FQNEAQ (reference sequence). The CDR3 is 17 residues long. The ends lost 5 bases at V and 7 bases at J; junction bases unmatched: 8. Here the CDR3 reads CASSPRTSGRGNGELFF. CDR3 DNA sequence: TGTGCCAGCAGCCCTCGGACTAGCGGGAGGGGTAACGGGGAGCTGTTTTTT.

The chain is built from TRBV28 and TRBJ2-1; 7 nucleotides align to TRBD1. The junction had 4 bases not matched to a gene; V was cut back by 2 bases and J by 3 bases. CDR3 length: 15 amino acids. Germline assignment: CDR1 MDHEN and CDR2 SYDVKM. CDR3 bases: TGTGCCAGCAGTTTAGCGGACAGGCTCTACAATGAGCAGTTCTTC. This codes for CASSLADRLYNEQFF. The full variable domain, its missing parts supplied by reference TRBV28 and TRBJ2-1, is DVKVTQSSRYLVKRTGEKVFLECVQDMDHENMFWYRQDPGLGLRLIYFSYDVKMKEKGDIPEGYSVSREKKERFSLILESASTNQTSMYLCASSLADRLYNEQFFGPGTRLTVL.

Ten or more counts support this clonotype. The chain links TRBV9 to TRBJ2-2; maybe TRBD2 (6 bases). V lost 5 bases, J lost 0 bases, and 11 bases lay in between. This CDR3 is built from 15 residues. Germline lookup yields CDR1 SGDLS and CDR2 YYNGEE. The CDR3 loop is CASRGGSANTGELFF. In DNA form, the CDR3 reads TGTGCCAGCAGGGGAGGTAGCGCGAACACCGGGGAGCTGTTTTTT. Full variable domain (remainder filled in from reference TRBV9 and TRBJ2-2): DSGVTQTPKHLITATGQRVTLRCSPRSGDLSVYWYQQSLDQGLQFLIQYYNGEERAKGNILERFSAQQFPDLHSELNLSSLELGDSALYFCASRGGSANTGELFFGEGSRLTVL.

The genes are TRBV9 and TRBJ2-3; D remains ambiguous. The germline CDR1 and CDR2 sequences are SGDLS and YYNGEE. The V gene lost 0 bases and the J gene lost 0 bases, with 8 bases spanning the gap. This CDR3 comprises 15 residues. CDR3 residues: CASSVGILSTDTQYF. The CDR3 bases are TGTGCCAGCAGCGTAGGAATCCTTAGCACAGATACGCAGTATTTT.